A single sample gave rise to the 9 T cell receptor beta chains below, sequenced in a study of beta chain features in type 1 diabetes. Expressed TCRB transcripts were sequenced, since all the RNA that had been isolated was reverse transcribed. Profiling relied on immunoSEQ multiplex PCR, and the TCRdb table lists in-frame clones only, not all of them. This sample has about 900,000 clones, with 15% to 20% found just once. Specimen: naive CD4+ T cells from blood. The receptors originated from a woman between 18 and 29 years old in good health.

This clone turned up a few times. The V gene is TRBV21-1, the J gene TRBJ2-3. TRBV21-1 is deemed a pseudogene. The CDR3 sequence is 13 residues long. Here the CDR3 DNA reads TGTGCCAGCAGCACGGCTATCACAGATACGCAGTATTTT. It translates to CASSTAITDTQYF.

This clone was found a few times. The chain has TRBV28 and TRBJ1-2; the match to TRBD1 covers 9 bases. Germline lookup yields CDR1 MDHEN and CDR2 SYDVKM. Unmatched junction bases numbered 5, after V lost 7 bases and J lost 5 bases. The CDR3 sequence is 13 residues long. The CDR3 DNA follows: TGTGCCAGCATGTCGGGACAGGGATATGGCTACACCTTC. It specifies CASMSGQGYGYTF.

The rearrangement uses TRBV7-8 and TRBJ2-5; a possible D gene is TRBD1 (6 bases). The CDR3 extends over 14 amino acids. The V and J ends lost 3 bases and 1 base respectively, with 9 bases between them. The germline gives CDR1 SGHVS, CDR2 FQNEAQ. CDR3 in DNA: TGTGCCAGCAGCTTCCGACAGGTCCAAGAGACCCAGTACTTC. Its translation is CASSFRQVQETQYF.

This clone was recorded a few times. V usage is TRBV28 and J usage is TRBJ2-1; 7 bases are shared with TRBD1. V was clipped by 5 bases and J by 8 bases; unmatched bases: 12. From germline, CDR1 is MDHEN and CDR2 SYDVKM. The CDR3 extends over 15 amino acids. The CDR3, as DNA: TGTGCCAGCAGTCCTCCCGGGACAGCAAGGGATGAGCAGTTCTTC. Its translation: CASSPPGTARDEQFF. The whole variable domain, remainder taken from reference TRBV28 and TRBJ2-1, is DVKVTQSSRYLVKRTGEKVFLECVQDMDHENMFWYRQDPGLGLRLIYFSYDVKMKEKGDIPEGYSVSREKKERFSLILESASTNQTSMYLCASSPPGTARDEQFFGPGTRLTVL.

This clone was observed a few times. The chain has TRBV5-4 and TRBJ1-2, with a weak D call TRBD1 (5 bases). This CDR3 comprises 13 residues. The germline V gene has CDR1 SGHNT and CDR2 YYREEE (reference sequence). V was trimmed by 0 bases and J by 2 bases, leaving 5 bases between them. This chain's CDR3 is CASSLAGNYGYTF. DNA of the CDR3: TGTGCCAGCAGCTTGGCAGGGAACTATGGCTACACCTTC.

The CDR3 bases are TGTGCCAGCAGCTCGGGACTCATGAACACTGAAGCTTTCTTT. It encodes CASSSGLMNTEAFF. The rearrangement joins TRBV7-8 to TRBJ1-1; possible D gene TRBD1, 5 bases. CDR3 size: 14 residues. Trimming removed 4 bases from V and 0 bases from J, with 9 bases in between. Germline loops: CDR1 SGHVS, CDR2 FQNEAQ.

This clone was counted only a few times. V and J are TRBV19 and TRBJ1-5; no reliable D call. The germline V and J ends were trimmed by 5 bases and 1 base, with 9 bases remaining between them. The CDR3 covers 14 residues. Per germline, CDR1 LNHDA and CDR2 SQIVND (reference sequence). CDR3 sequence reads: CASSFGWSNQPQHF. The CDR3 coding sequence is TGTGCCAGTAGTTTTGGGTGGAGCAATCAGCCCCAGCATTTT.

J is TRBJ1-5 and V is TRBV5-1; 9 positions agree with TRBD1. Germline trimming cut 2 bases from V and 3 bases from J; bases unmatched to any gene: 3. The CDR3 consists of 15 residues. CDR1 and CDR2 (germline): SGHRS, YFSETQ. The CDR3 coding sequence is TGCGCCAGCAGCTTAACAGGGGGCGCCAATCAGCCCCAGCATTTT. Translation gives CASSLTGGANQPQHF.

The chain carries TRBV28 and TRBJ2-7, with D possibly matching TRBD2 (5 bases). This CDR3 region has 15 residues. V was cut by 6 bases and J by 6 bases, with 21 bases left in between. Germline V gene sequence: CDR1 MDHEN, CDR2 SYDVKM. The CDR3 is CASSPPGGYVGEQYF. The CDR3 DNA is TGTGCCAGCAGCCCCCCGGGCGGGTATGTCGGCGAGCAGTACTTC.